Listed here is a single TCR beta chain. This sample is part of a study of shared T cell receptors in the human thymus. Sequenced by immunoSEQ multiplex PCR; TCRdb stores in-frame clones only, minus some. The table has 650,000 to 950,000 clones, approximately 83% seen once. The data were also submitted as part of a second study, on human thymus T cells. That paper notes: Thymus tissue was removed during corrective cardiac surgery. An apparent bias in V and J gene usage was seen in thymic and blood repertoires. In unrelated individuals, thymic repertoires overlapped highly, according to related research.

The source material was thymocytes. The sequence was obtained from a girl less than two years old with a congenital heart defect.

The CDR3 loop is CASSDSDRVGEKLFF. CDR3 DNA sequence: TGTGCCAGCAGTGACTCGGACAGGGTGGGTGAAAAACTGTTTTTT. The chain recombines TRBV6-4 with TRBJ1-4, with 8 bases fitting TRBD1. Looked up from germline, CDR1 is MRHNA and CDR2 is SNTAGT. With 0 bases clipped from V and 7 bases from J, the junction kept 4 bases outside the gene matches. The length of the CDR3 is 15 residues.